The sequence of this T cell receptor (beta chain) was determined in a study of PD-1 blockade in classical Hodgkin lymphoma (dated by TCRdb to the early 2020s). Study-level background: Nivolumab dosing was 3 mg/kg intravenously every 2 weeks, continuing until either disease progression or unacceptable toxicity. To define a peripheral blood immune signature of response to PD-1 blockade in classical Hodgkin lymphoma, the study combined TCR beta sequencing with CyTOF. The investigation overall reported the following: Among trial patients, those achieving complete response had baseline diversity similar to that of newly diagnosed patients, while diversity was significantly lower in partial responders and progressors. Baseline TCR diversity was reported as lower in newly diagnosed patients than in healthy donors, and lower still in relapsed/refractory patients. A significant rise by C4D1 was seen in CD4+ but not CD8+ TCR diversity (p=0.0027 vs p=0.16), with the rise being most apparent in complete responders (p=0.02). Patients starting nivolumab less than 1 year after ASCT had lower diversity and were excluded from later analyses to avoid confounding by immune reconstitution. The study was restricted to a single clinical trial cohort, and the causes of repertoire differences, possibly disease activity or prior therapy, were left undefined.

About this clone: This clone's antigen is unknown. No quality values exist for individual bases; no much larger clone is one base distant.

The Qiagen DNeasy kit was used to extract genomic DNA both from unsorted PBMCs and from the negatively selected CD4+ and CD8+ fractions. Using primers that anneal to V and J segments, immunoSEQ multiplex PCR amplified the TCR beta CDR3 regions. A synthetic immune receptor repertoire was used to minimize amplification bias, and any residual bias was removed computationally once sequencing was done. The source study handled its data this way. Custom Python scripts were used to quantify repertoire diversity as the Shannon entropy index. Unsorted, CD4+ and CD8+ repertoires were analyzed separately, except for combined analyses in which CD4+ and CD8+ sequences were merged in silico. A clone was considered expanded if an increase in frequency of at least 2-fold after treatment relative to C1D1 was found, and a pseudocount of 0.5 was applied to clones undetected at baseline. Clones with 0 or 1 copy at C1D1 were defined as singleton clones, while clones with 2 or more copies were defined as non-singleton clones. Clones expanded in unsorted samples were annotated as CD4+, CD8+ or unknown by matching protein sequences in sorted samples from the same patient. Diversity changes from C1D1 to C4D1 were tested in paired samples using Wilcoxon tests. The source is immuneACCESS, and TCRdb retained only in-frame sequences with V and J called. Part of the clones is not carried over; for the studies checked, unresolved V genes explain less than half of this, and the remainder is unexplained. The DNA was the basis for D and trimming; V, J and clone size are from that table. This sample comprises about 98,000 clones, roughly 90% of them detected only once. The ten most abundant clones make up roughly 2.8% of the sample.

The intended sense of this specimen's time point label: cycle 1 day 1 (C1D1), immediately before nivolumab initiation. Relapse after autologous stem cell transplantation had occurred in all trial patients, and cohorts A, B and C were distinguished by prior brentuximab vedotin exposure. A total of fewer than 65 patients with relapsed/refractory classical Hodgkin lymphoma made up the trial cohort, and each patient's best overall response was complete response, partial response or progressive disease. Trial patients were treated with single-agent nivolumab in the multi-cohort phase II CheckMate 205 trial. An independent review committee assessed best overall response by applying the 2007 International Working Group response criteria. Trial PBMCs were collected immediately before nivolumab initiation (C1D1) and during therapy at cycle 2 day 1 and cycle 4 day 1. Peripheral blood was collected in 8 mL Vacutainer Cell Preparation Tubes, from which PBMCs were isolated by centrifugation and then cryopreserved.

This TCR came from a human donor with classical Hodgkin lymphoma. This material consisted of peripheral blood mononuclear cells (PBMCs), taken at baseline.

The nucleotide sequence reads as follows: TGCGCCAGCAGCTTATACGTTGCGCGGGAGACTGTGACCGGGGAGCTGTTTTTT. The translation is CASSLYVARETVTGELFF. The chain uses TRBV5-1 and TRBJ2-2, with TRBD2 matching 7 junction bases. V ends up 2 bases short and J 5 bases short, with an unmatched junction base count of 15. CDR1 is given as SGHRS and CDR2 as YFSETQ, both from the germline V gene. The CDR3 starts with the cysteine, ends with the phenylalanine, and has 18 residues. This entry keeps only the CDR3 DNA: 54 bases, framed from base 1. When the CDR3 is completed using the reference TRBV5-1 and TRBJ2-2 genes on either side, the full variable domain is KAGVTQTPRYLIKTRGQQVTLSCSPISGHRSVSWYQQTPGQGLQFLFEYFSETQRNKGNFPGRFSGRQFSNSRSEMNVSTLELGDSALYLCASSLYVARETVTGELFFGEGSRLTVL.